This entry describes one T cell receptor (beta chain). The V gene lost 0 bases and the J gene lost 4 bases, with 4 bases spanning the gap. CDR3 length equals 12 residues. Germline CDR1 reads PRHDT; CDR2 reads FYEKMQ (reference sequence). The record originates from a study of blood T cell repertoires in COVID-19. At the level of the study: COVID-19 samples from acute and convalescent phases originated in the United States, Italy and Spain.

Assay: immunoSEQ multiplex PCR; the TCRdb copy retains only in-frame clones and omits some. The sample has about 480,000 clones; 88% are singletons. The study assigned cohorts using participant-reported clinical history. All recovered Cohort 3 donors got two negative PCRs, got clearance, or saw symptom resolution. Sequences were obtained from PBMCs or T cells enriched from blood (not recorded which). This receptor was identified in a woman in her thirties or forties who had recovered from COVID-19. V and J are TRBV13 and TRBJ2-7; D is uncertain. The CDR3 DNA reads TGTGCCAGCAGCTTAGGGGAGTACGAGCAGTACTTC. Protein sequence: CASSLGEYEQYF.